This T cell receptor (beta chain) was sequenced in a study of cytomegalovirus exposure and HLA in healthy donors. The CDR3 consists of 16 residues. J lost 5 bases, V lost 7 bases, and 12 bases had no gene match. Germline V lookup: CDR1 ENHRY, CDR2 SYGVKD. 13 Jbeta primers and 60 Vbeta primers were used for the PCR. Clones were sequenced by immunoSEQ multiplex PCR, and TCRdb holds only the in-frame ones, with some missing. Here the sample spans approximately 77,000 clones, roughly 80% being singletons. The sequence came from a man in his forties in good health and CMV-seronegative. Source material: PBMCs. The chain joins TRBV10-3 to TRBJ2-1; TRBD2 matches at 9 bases. In nucleotides, the CDR3 is TGTGCCATCAAGGCCTTTTTAGCGGGAGTCCACAATGAGCAGTTCTTC. It encodes CAIKAFLAGVHNEQFF.